This T cell receptor beta chain derives from a study of control samples from healthy donors and cancer patients. TCRdb keeps only in-frame clones here, not all; method: immunoSEQ multiplex PCR. In the table there are some 150,000 clones, around 90% of which are singletons. Germline V lookup: CDR1 MNHEY, CDR2 SMNVEV (reference sequence). V shed 3 bases and J shed 1 base, with 7 bases lying between them. CDR3 length equals 13 residues. A single count supports this clone. The sequence came from a man under 40 in good health. The chain recombines TRBV27 with TRBJ2-7; D perhaps matches TRBD2 (5 bases). What was sequenced was blood. CDR3 amino acids: CASSLRVSYEQYF. CDR3 DNA sequence: TGTGCCAGCAGTTTGCGGGTTTCCTACGAGCAGTACTTC.